A selection of T cell receptor beta chains follows, all from one sample in a study of blood T cell repertoires in COVID-19. Produced via immunoSEQ multiplex PCR; TCRdb's table is partial and in-frame only. The table has over 300,000 clones, roughly 85% seen once. Sequencing input: peripheral blood. The source is a human donor in a cohort sampled during active COVID-19. Each CDR3 is given with its conserved first and last residue. A D gene is named only where the DNA matches it firmly. Clone sizes are given selectively: once, few, many, or a class where the clone is expanded.

j_call	d_call	clone_size	v_call	cdr3_aa	cdr3_nt
TRBJ1-1	-	-	TRBV7-3	CASSPDTLTTEAFF	TGTGCCAGCAGCCCCGACACGTTGACCACTGAAGCTTTCTTT
TRBJ2-7	TRBD1	-	TRBV4-1	CASSPGQGPSYEQYF	TGCGCCAGCAGCCCTGGACAGGGGCCCTCCTACGAGCAGTACTTC
TRBJ2-4	-	few	TRBV4-2	CASSQEPGDIQYF	TGTGCCAGCAGCCAAGAACCAGGGGACATTCAGTACTTC
TRBJ1-3	-	-	TRBV21-1	CAMRGVLSGNTIYF	TGTGCCATGCGCGGGGTTCTCTCTGGAAACACCATATATTTT
TRBJ2-7	TRBD1	-	TRBV5-4	CASSPRSTGGDEQYF	TGTGCCAGCAGCCCACGCTCGACAGGGGGCGACGAGCAGTACTTC
TRBJ2-3	-	-	TRBV7-2	CASSLGVSADTQYF	TGTGCCAGCAGCTTAGGAGTTAGCGCAGATACGCAGTATTTT
TRBJ1-1	-	-	TRBV6-5	CASSLQGNTEAFF	TGTGCCAGCAGCCTACAGGGGAACACTGAAGCTTTCTTT
TRBJ1-1	-	-	TRBV6-5	CASSLRQHTEAFF	TGTGCCAGCAGCCTCCGACAGCACACTGAAGCTTTCTTT
TRBJ2-7	TRBD1	-	TRBV5-1	CASSLEPGQGTYEQYF	TGCGCCAGCAGCTTGGAGCCGGGACAGGGAACCTACGAGCAGTACTTC
TRBJ2-7	-	-	TRBV5-1	CASSLARQGVGYEQYF	TGCGCCAGCAGCTTGGCCCGGCAGGGTGTTGGGTACGAGCAGTACTTC
TRBJ2-7	TRBD1	-	TRBV29-1	CSVVGTGAYEQYF	TGCAGCGTTGTAGGGACAGGGGCCTACGAGCAGTACTTC
TRBJ1-4	-	-	TRBV6-5	CASSYVGGEKLFF	TGTGCCAGCAGTTACGTGGGGGGTGAAAAACTGTTTTTT
TRBJ2-1	TRBD2	-	TRBV7-3	CASSLNSGGISEQFF	TGTGCCAGCAGCTTAAATAGCGGGGGGATTAGTGAGCAGTTCTTC
TRBJ2-2	TRBD2	-	TRBV2	CASVREQVNTGELFF	TGTGCCAGCGTGCGGGAGCAGGTTAACACCGGGGAGCTGTTTTTT